These 20 T cell receptor beta chains were sequenced from one sample in a study of shared clonotypes between healthy human individuals. Libraries were prepared by immunoSEQ multiplex PCR; TCRdb keeps only in-frame clonotypes and omits some of them. Of approximately 740,000 clones listed, 74% are singletons. The specimen sequenced was memory CD4+ T cells sorted from blood. Subset here: CD45RA-negative fraction. All receptors derive from a young woman in good health.

The CDR3 protein is CASSHVSTQNQPQHF. The CDR3 DNA follows: TGTGCCAGCAGTCATGTCTCCACCCAAAATCAGCCCCAGCATTTT. The rearrangement uses TRBV7-2 and TRBJ1-5; D remains ambiguous. This CDR3 spans 15 amino acids. Looked up from germline, CDR1 is SGHTA and CDR2 is FQGNSA. Trimming took off 6 bases at V and 4 bases at J, with 16 bases between the two ends.

This sequence joins TRBV10-2 and TRBJ2-5, with TRBD2 matching over 9 bases. The CDR3 covers 13 residues. With V trimmed by 6 bases and J by 4 bases, 3 bases remained unmatched. The germline V gene has CDR1 WSHSY and CDR2 SAAADI. DNA for the CDR3: TGCGCCAGCAGGGTAGCGGGAGCAGAGACCCAGTACTTC. It encodes CASRVAGAETQYF.

This sequence joins TRBV5-1 and TRBJ2-5; no definite D call. The ends were cut back, 0 bases at V and 5 bases at J, with 11 bases in the middle. Germline CDR1 reads SGHRS; CDR2 reads YFSETQ. The CDR3 contains 14 residues. CDR3 bases: TGCGCCAGCAGCTTGGACGGGCCTGGGGAGACCCAGTACTTC. It yields the protein CASSLDGPGETQYF.

This chain uses TRBV19 with TRBJ2-7; 10 bases match TRBD2. CDR1 and CDR2 from the germline V gene are LNHDA and SQIVND (reference sequence). With V trimmed by 5 bases and J by 1 base, 2 bases remained unmatched. The CDR3 totals 14 residues. The CDR3 DNA sequence: TGTGCCAGTAGTTCTAGCGGGAGATCCTACGAGCAGTACTTC. Translation: CASSSSGRSYEQYF.

This clone was counted between two and nine times. The chain recombines TRBV12-5 with TRBJ2-5; maybe TRBD2 (5 bases). From germline, CDR1 is LGHNT and CDR2 FRNRAP. Trimming shortened V by 6 bases and J by 5 bases, and 10 bases separated the two germline ends. This CDR3 comprises 12 residues. This chain's CDR3 is CASGRDSETQYF. The CDR3 bases are TGTGCTAGTGGGAGGGATTCGGAGACCCAGTACTTC. Based on the CDR3 plus reference TRBV12-5 and TRBJ2-5, the full variable domain is DARVTQTPRHKVTEMGQEVTMRCQPILGHNTVFWYRQTMMQGLELLAYFRNRAPLDDSGMPKDRFSAEMPDATLATLKIQPSEPRDSAVYFCASGRDSETQYFGPGTRLLVL.

Concerning this clone: A far more abundant clone sits one base away, making this likely a read error. The sample contains more than one DNA sequence encoding this CDR3. The V and J genes are TRBV7-2 and TRBJ2-6; D unresolved. The CDR3 covers 14 residues. The germline V and J ends were trimmed by 5 bases and 0 bases, with 5 bases remaining between them. CDR1 SGHTA and CDR2 FQGNSA come from the germline V gene. CDR3 nucleotides: TGTGCCAGCAGCCGTAGCTCTGGGGCCAACGTCCTGACTTTC. Translated, it gives CASSRSSGANVLTF.

The V call is TRBV6-5, the J call TRBJ1-2, with D perhaps TRBD1 (5 bases). The V gene lost 7 bases and the J gene lost 8 bases, with 17 bases spanning the gap. The CDR3 has 13 amino acids. Germline lookup yields CDR1 MNHEY and CDR2 SVGAGI. CDR3 sequence (DNA): TGTGCCAGCACCACGGGGGGGTTCCAGGGCTACACCTTC. Protein product: CASTTGGFQGYTF.

Ten or more counts support this clone. The V gene is TRBV4-1, the J gene TRBJ2-2, with no clear D. This CDR3 is 14 amino acids long. Trimming removed 0 bases from V and 1 base from J, with 3 bases in between. Germline V gives CDR1 MGHRA, CDR2 YSYEKL. The CDR3 DNA follows: TGCGCCAGCAGCCAAGAATGGAACACCGGGGAGCTGTTTTTT. Protein sequence: CASSQEWNTGELFF.

V is TRBV5-1 and J is TRBJ2-2; D could derive from TRBD1 or TRBD2 (5 bases each). CDR1 and CDR2 from the germline V gene are SGHRS and YFSETQ. Trimming removed 9 bases from V and 0 bases from J, with 12 bases in between. This CDR3 is built from 14 residues. The CDR3 sequence: CATGWGTNTGELFF. Written as DNA, the CDR3 is TGCGCCACCGGGTGGGGGACGAACACCGGGGAGCTGTTTTTT.

The J gene is TRBJ1-2, the V gene TRBV20-1; tentatively, D is TRBD1 (5 bases). Trimming pared 6 bases from V and 7 bases from J, leaving 12 bases between. Germline V CDR1 and CDR2: DFQATT, SNEGSKA (reference sequence). This CDR3 has 11 residues. The CDR3 spells CSARGTSGYTF. DNA for the CDR3: TGCAGTGCCCGAGGGACTTCTGGCTACACCTTC.

The V gene is TRBV18, the J gene TRBJ1-1; 8 bases align to TRBD1. This CDR3 is 14 amino acids long. Germline V CDR1 and CDR2: KGHSH, LQKENI. Trimming cost V 6 bases and J 1 base; bases outside gene matches: 4. CDR3 sequence reads: CASSQTGENTEAFF. CDR3 coding DNA: TGTGCCAGCTCTCAGACAGGGGAGAACACTGAAGCTTTCTTT.

This chain connects TRBV28 to TRBJ2-3; 9 bases are a match to TRBD2. The CDR3 covers 17 residues. The J segment lost 2 bases and the V segment lost 6 bases, leaving 12 bases of the junction unmatched. In germline, CDR1 is MDHEN, CDR2 SYDVKM. The CDR3 sequence is CASSPLGLAGITDTQYF. The CDR3 nucleotides read TGTGCCAGCAGCCCTCTGGGGCTAGCGGGAATCACAGATACGCAGTATTTT.

The J gene is TRBJ1-4, the V gene TRBV19; possibly TRBD1 for D (5 bases). This CDR3 comprises 14 residues. V was pared by 7 bases and J by 10 bases, with 19 bases between. Germline V gene lookup returns CDR1 LNHDA and CDR2 SQIVND (reference sequence). DNA of the CDR3: TGTGCCAGTACCACCTGGGGCCCCGCGGGAAAACTGTTTTTT. This codes for CASTTWGPAGKLFF.

The chain couples TRBV5-4 to TRBJ2-7; D is undetermined. This CDR3 region has 11 residues. Germline V gene data show CDR1 as SGHNT and CDR2 as YYREEE (reference sequence). V was trimmed by 2 bases and J by 6 bases, leaving 6 bases between them. The DNA for the CDR3 is TGTGCCAGCAGCTTCGGTCGCGAGCAGTACTTC. Amino acids: CASSFGREQYF.

As DNA, the CDR3 is TGCGCCAGCAACCGTCCCGGGGAGACCTCCTACGAGCAGTACTTC. It specifies CASNRPGETSYEQYF. This rearrangement joins TRBV10-2 to TRBJ2-7; D might be TRBD2 (5 bases). CDR3 length: 15 residues. Trimming took off 7 bases at V and 0 bases at J, with 16 bases between the two ends. Looked up from germline, CDR1 is WSHSY and CDR2 is SAAADI.

The rearrangement joins TRBV10-3 to TRBJ2-7; D tentatively reads TRBD1 or TRBD2 (6 bases each). Germline-derived CDR1 and CDR2 are ENHRY and SYGVKD. V gave up 5 bases and J gave up 1 base, with 12 bases separating them. The CDR3 extends over 14 amino acids. CDR3 in DNA: TGTGCCATCAGTCGGGAGACAGGTTCCTACGAGCAGTACTTC. It specifies CAISRETGSYEQYF.

This chain joins TRBV6-1 and TRBJ2-3; 7 bases line up with TRBD2. Trimming cost V 2 bases and J 6 bases; bases outside gene matches: 5. Germline V gene data show CDR1 as MNHNS and CDR2 as SASEGT. The CDR3 is 14 residues long. As DNA, the CDR3 is TGTGCCAGCAGTGAATCGCGAGCGGGGGATACGCAGTATTTT. As protein: CASSESRAGDTQYF.

This chain links TRBV29-1 with TRBJ1-1; TRBD1 is a possible D gene (5 bases). Trimming removed 1 base from V and 8 bases from J, with 14 bases in between. This CDR3 spans 13 amino acids. Per germline, CDR1 SQVTM and CDR2 ANQGSEA. The CDR3 region has the DNA TGCAGCGTTGAAGTTGCTCGGGACGGGGAAGCTTTCTTT. Translation: CSVEVARDGEAFF.

This rearrangement joins TRBV18 to TRBJ1-5; perhaps TRBD1 as D (6 bases). Germline V gives CDR1 KGHSH, CDR2 LQKENI. The CDR3 spans 13 residues. V lost 5 bases and J 7 bases, leaving 12 bases between the germline ends. The CDR3 coding sequence is TGTGCCAGCTCAACGACAGGTGGGCAGCCCCAGCATTTT. Residues: CASSTTGGQPQHF.

J is TRBJ2-1 and V is TRBV29-1, with TRBD2 identical over 10 bases. This CDR3 contains 13 residues. Trimming took 7 bases from V and 10 from J; bases not matched to a gene: 10. Germline CDR1 and CDR2: SQVTM and ANQGSEA. The CDR3 sequence is CSAPFVAGGEQFF. The CDR3 DNA reads TGCAGCGCCCCCTTCGTAGCGGGAGGAGAGCAGTTCTTC.